The rows below give T cell receptor beta chains drawn from one sample of a study of T cells in Graves' hyperthyroidism and ophthalmopathy. TCRdb called the multiplex PCR reads again in MiXCR, with one record for every CDR3 protein. Counted here are 500,000 to 550,000 distinct CDR3 sequences, roughly 20% occurring once; the ten biggest clones make up about a quarter. Material: blood. These receptors originate from a man between 18 and 35 years old with Graves' hyperthyroidism. CDR3s include the opening cysteine and the closing phenylalanine or tryptophan. Fields, in order: D gene, clone size, CDR3 length, V gene, J gene, CDR3 protein, CDR3 DNA. The D gene is left open where the match is weak. Rows give clone size only sometimes, using once, few, many, or a class for an expanded clone.

d_gene: -; abundance: -; len: 16; v_gene: TRBV11-1; j_gene: TRBJ1-1; CDR3aa: CASNTAGRGGNTEAFF; CDR3nt: TGTGCCAGCAACACGGCCGGGCGGGGCGGGAACACTGAAGCTTTCTTT
d_gene: -; abundance: -; len: 15; v_gene: TRBV2; j_gene: TRBJ2-7; CDR3aa: CASSPDRSLNYEQYF; CDR3nt: TGTGCCAGCAGTCCAGACAGGTCTCTAAACTACGAGCAGTACTTC
d_gene: TRBD1; abundance: -; len: 16; v_gene: TRBV4-1; j_gene: TRBJ1-5; CDR3aa: CASSQVGQGARQPQHF; CDR3nt: TGCGCCAGCAGCCAAGTCGGACAGGGGGCACGTCAGCCCCAGCATTTT
d_gene: -; abundance: many; len: 14; v_gene: TRBV18; j_gene: TRBJ2-5; CDR3aa: CASSPYRDKETQYF; CDR3nt: TGTGCCAGCTCACCTTACCGGGACAAAGAGACCCAGTACTTC
d_gene: TRBD2; abundance: -; len: 15; v_gene: TRBV11-2; j_gene: TRBJ2-5; CDR3aa: CATGLAGVTQETQYF; CDR3nt: TGTGCCACGGGACTAGCGGGGGTAACCCAAGAGACCCAGTACTTC
d_gene: -; abundance: many; len: 13; v_gene: TRBV6-1; j_gene: TRBJ1-2; CDR3aa: CASSRTTTDGYTF; CDR3nt: TGTGCCAGCAGTAGGACCACAACGGATGGCTACACCTTC
d_gene: -; abundance: many; len: 13; v_gene: TRBV9; j_gene: TRBJ1-2; CDR3aa: CASSVDTGYGYTF; CDR3nt: TGTGCCAGCAGCGTAGATACAGGTTATGGCTACACCTTC
d_gene: TRBD1; abundance: -; len: 15; v_gene: TRBV5-5; j_gene: TRBJ2-7; CDR3aa: CASSPLDRLTYEQYF; CDR3nt: TGTGCCAGCAGCCCGCTGGACAGGTTGACCTACGAGCAGTACTTC
d_gene: -; abundance: many; len: 15; v_gene: TRBV11-2; j_gene: TRBJ2-7; CDR3aa: CASSSPGVSSDEQYF; CDR3nt: TGTGCCAGCAGCTCACCTGGGGTCTCGTCTGACGAGCAGTACTTC
d_gene: -; abundance: many; len: 13; v_gene: TRBV2; j_gene: TRBJ1-2; CDR3aa: CASSELVTDGYTF; CDR3nt: TGTGCCAGCAGTGAACTAGTCACCGATGGCTACACCTTC
d_gene: -; abundance: many; len: 14; v_gene: TRBV12-3/TRBV12-4; j_gene: TRBJ2-7; CDR3aa: CASSPLLQGREQYF; CDR3nt: TGTGCCAGCAGTCCGCTGCTACAGGGACGGGAGCAGTACTTC
d_gene: TRBD1; abundance: many; len: 12; v_gene: TRBV30; j_gene: TRBJ1-1; CDR3aa: CAGNRGDTEAFF; CDR3nt: TGTGCCGGTAACAGGGGTGACACTGAAGCTTTCTTT
d_gene: TRBD2; abundance: -; len: 15; v_gene: TRBV7-2; j_gene: TRBJ2-4; CDR3aa: CASRPSGGAWNIKYF; CDR3nt: TGTGCCAGCAGGCCTAGCGGGGGGGCTTGGAACATTAAGTACTTC
d_gene: -; abundance: few; len: 15; v_gene: TRBV13; j_gene: TRBJ2-7; CDR3aa: CASSPGPVETHEQYF; CDR3nt: TGTGCCAGCAGCCCCGGACCAGTTGAGACTCACGAGCAGTACTTC
d_gene: TRBD2; abundance: -; len: 13; v_gene: TRBV6-2/TRBV6-3; j_gene: TRBJ2-7; CDR3aa: CASSWTRLYEQYF; CDR3nt: TGTGCCAGCAGCTGGACTAGGCTCTACGAGCAGTACTTC
d_gene: -; abundance: -; len: 15; v_gene: TRBV12-3/TRBV12-4; j_gene: TRBJ1-6; CDR3aa: CASSLDLGRNSPLHF; CDR3nt: TGTGCCAGCAGTTTAGACCTTGGACGAAATTCACCCCTCCACTTT
d_gene: -; abundance: many; len: 16; v_gene: TRBV2; j_gene: TRBJ1-1; CDR3aa: CASSDGWAKWGTEAFF; CDR3nt: TGTGCCAGCAGTGATGGATGGGCAAAGTGGGGGACTGAAGCTTTCTTT